Ten or more counts support the clone carrying this T cell receptor beta chain. J was trimmed by 1 base and V by 2 bases; bases with no gene match: 10. Germline assignment: CDR1 MDHEN and CDR2 SYDVKM. The CDR3 runs to 17 residues. The record originates from a study of blood T cells in healthy people across ages. Primed by a sample-barcoded 5' primer and a J-beta primer mix, a second PCR proceeded for roughly 6 to 12 cycles. TCRdb passed the 5' RACE reads through MiXCR, listing each CDR3 protein once. The sample consists of approximately 960,000 distinct CDR3 sequences, 25% to 35% of them appearing once. Donor samples were obtained from healthy Caucasian individuals from Russia, aged roughly 6 to 90. The data also belong to a second study, concerning T cells of mothers and their children. From that report: Three healthy Caucasian mothers and their six children were the donors. At approximately 1.6 ug per 15 ul, all of the extracted RNA went into cDNA synthesis.

Specimen: blood. This clonotype was sampled from a woman between 40 and 55 years old in good health. This rearrangement joins TRBV28 to TRBJ2-7; 8 positions match TRBD1. The CDR3 DNA follows: TGTGCCAGCAGTTTACCTCGGACAGGGATGATGTCCTACGAGCAGTACTTC. The encoded protein is CASSLPRTGMMSYEQYF.